This passage covers 19 T cell receptor beta chains from one sample sequenced in a study of T cell responses to AZD1222 COVID-19 vaccine. The repertoire was sequenced with immunoSEQ multiplex PCR; TCRdb's copy has only in-frame clones and lacks some. The sample includes about 180,000 clones, more than 80% of them seen just once. The input for sequencing was peripheral blood, taken 28 days after the second dose of the MenACWY control vaccine. The receptors here all came from an adult who received the MenACWY meningococcal vaccine as a control.

The chain joins TRBV10-1 to TRBJ2-7; 8 nucleotides agree with TRBD1. CDR3 size: 17 residues. The V gene end was trimmed by 11 bases and the J gene end by 0 bases; junction bases not matched to a gene: 18. Germline loops: CDR1 WNHNN, CDR2 SYGVQD (reference sequence). The CDR3 reads CAASPHRGSLISYEQYF. CDR3 coding DNA: TGCGCCGCCAGCCCCCACAGGGGGTCGCTCATCTCCTACGAGCAGTACTTC.

The chain has TRBV28 and TRBJ1-5; D possibly corresponds to TRBD1 (6 bases). The CDR3 is made up of 15 amino acids. CDR1 is MDHEN, CDR2 SYDVKM, per germline. V lost 5 bases, J lost 7 bases, and 18 bases lay in between. The CDR3 coding sequence is TGTGCCAGCAGTCTGGACAGTTACGACGGGCAGCCCCAGCATTTT. Its protein is CASSLDSYDGQPQHF.

V is TRBV6-5 and J is TRBJ2-1; 9 bases match TRBD1. CDR1 and CDR2 (germline): MNHEY, SVGAGI. Trimming took 6 bases from V and 4 from J; bases not matched to a gene: 7. This CDR3 region has 15 residues. CDR3 bases: TGTGCCAGCAGCCAGGACAGGGGCGAATACAATGAGCAGTTCTTC. It is translated as CASSQDRGEYNEQFF.

The gene calls are TRBV19 and TRBJ2-3, with D unresolved. CDR1 is LNHDA, CDR2 SQIVND, per germline (reference sequence). V lost 8 bases and J 2 bases, leaving 8 bases between the germline ends. The CDR3 spans 12 residues. The CDR3 DNA follows: TGTGCCAGTTCGGCGGTCACAGATACGCAGTATTTT. Protein product: CASSAVTDTQYF. The entire variable domain, with the rest obtained from reference TRBV19 and TRBJ2-3, is as follows: DGGITQSPKYLFRKEGQNVTLSCEQNLNHDAMYWYRQDPGQGLRLIYYSQIVNDFQKGDIAEGYSVSREKKESFPLTVTSAQKNPTAFYLCASSAVTDTQYFGPGTRLTVL.

This chain connects TRBV29-1 to TRBJ1-5, with TRBD1 matching 8 bases. The CDR3 loop spans 12 amino acids. The germline gives CDR1 SQVTM, CDR2 ANQGSEA. V gave up 7 bases and J gave up 2 bases; unmatched junction bases: 1. Here the CDR3 reads CSAGQGNQPQHF. The CDR3 nucleotides read TGCAGCGCGGGACAGGGCAATCAGCCCCAGCATTTT.

This clone appeared a few times. The rearrangement joins TRBV6-2 or TRBV6-3 to TRBJ1-1, with 7 positions matching TRBD1. V was pared by 4 bases and J by 4 bases, with 6 bases of the junction left unmatched. The CDR3 extends over 14 amino acids. Germline loops: CDR1 MNHEY, CDR2 SVGEGT. The CDR3 loop is CASSSPRGGTEAFF. DNA for the CDR3: TGTGCCAGCAGTTCCCCCAGGGGGGGCACTGAAGCTTTCTTT.

The chain joins TRBV3-1 (or the pseudogene TRBV3-2) to TRBJ2-7, with 8 bases matching TRBD2. Germline-derived CDR1 and CDR2 are LGHDT and YNNKEL (reference sequence). The CDR3 contains 18 residues. J was trimmed by 2 bases and V by 0 bases; bases with no gene match: 12. The CDR3 here is CASSQEIDAGGIPYEQYF. The CDR3 DNA reads TGTGCCAGCAGCCAAGAGATAGATGCGGGAGGAATCCCCTACGAGCAGTACTTC.

V is TRBV4-3 and J is TRBJ2-3, with 12 bases identical to TRBD1. This CDR3 is built from 16 residues. V lost 1 base to trimming and J lost 7 bases; unmatched junction nucleotides: 6. Germline CDR1 LGHNA, CDR2 YSLEER. CDR3 sequence (DNA): TGCGCCAGCAGCCAAGCCCGGGACAGGGGGCAATATACGCAGTATTTT. Its translation: CASSQARDRGQYTQYF.

The chain recombines TRBV7-3 with TRBJ2-1; possibly TRBD1 or TRBD2 for D (5 bases each). Trimming removed 5 bases from V and 10 bases from J, with 21 bases in between. The CDR3 contains 15 residues. Germline loops: CDR1 SGHTA, CDR2 FQGTGA. The CDR3 sequence is CASSPGWSRDGEQFF. DNA of the CDR3: TGTGCCAGCAGCCCCGGCTGGTCGAGGGACGGGGAGCAGTTCTTC.

The chain employs TRBV28 and TRBJ2-1, with D possibly TRBD1 on 5 matching bases. This CDR3 comprises 14 residues. V lost 5 bases, J lost 1 base, and 9 bases lay in between. Germline V gene data show CDR1 as MDHEN and CDR2 as SYDVKM. CDR3 sequence reads: CASSRQSSYNEQFF. The CDR3 nucleotides are TGTGCCAGCAGTCGACAGTCATCCTACAATGAGCAGTTCTTC.

This clone was picked up one time. V is TRBV21-1 and J is TRBJ1-1. TRBV21-1 is designated a pseudogene. This CDR3 region has 16 residues. CDR3 coding DNA: TGTGCCAGCAGCAAAAAGGAGGGGGGGATGAACACTGAAGCTTTCTTT. It yields the protein CASSKKEGGMNTEAFF.

The CDR3 region is CASSVGTNQNEKLFF. CDR3 sequence (DNA): TGTGCCAGCAGCGTCGGGACAAACCAGAATGAAAAACTGTTTTTT. This chain links TRBV9 with TRBJ1-4; tentative D call: TRBD1 (6 bases). Trimming pared 2 bases from V and 5 bases from J, leaving 13 bases between. Per germline, CDR1 SGDLS and CDR2 YYNGEE. There are 15 residues in the CDR3.

The genes are TRBV30 and TRBJ1-1; D uncertain. The CDR3 has 13 residues. Germline V lookup: CDR1 GTSNPN, CDR2 SVGIG (reference sequence). Trimming left V 3 bases short and J 6 bases short, with 14 bases between. The CDR3 nucleotides are TGTGCCTGGAGAGGGCAGTTCGGGGCTGAAGCTTTCTTT. It yields the protein CAWRGQFGAEAFF.

This sequence joins TRBV10-3 and TRBJ2-4; the D gene is possibly TRBD1 (5 bases). Trimming took off 3 bases at V and 5 bases at J, with 8 bases between the two ends. Germline V CDR1 and CDR2: ENHRY, SYGVKD. The CDR3 covers 13 residues. CDR3 sequence (DNA): TGTGCCATCAGTGACAGGGCCGAAAACATTCAGTACTTC. Amino acid sequence: CAISDRAENIQYF.

This clone was detected only once. The chain is built from TRBV5-4 and TRBJ2-7; tentative D call: TRBD1 (6 bases). The V gene lost 3 bases and the J gene lost 2 bases, with 18 bases spanning the gap. The CDR3 is 16 amino acids. The V gene's germline CDR1 is SGHNT and CDR2 YYREEE (reference sequence). The CDR3 loop is CASSWDRTALTYEQYF. CDR3 nucleotide sequence: TGTGCCAGCAGCTGGGACCGGACAGCGTTAACCTACGAGCAGTACTTC.

The chain has TRBV19 and TRBJ1-1; a weak D match, TRBD1 (5 bases). This CDR3 comprises 13 residues. Germline V gene data show CDR1 as LNHDA and CDR2 as SQIVND (reference sequence). The V gene lost 1 base and the J gene lost 3 bases, with 6 bases spanning the gap. CDR3 sequence reads: CASSIARDTEAFF. The DNA of the CDR3 is TGTGCCAGTAGTATAGCCAGGGACACTGAAGCTTTCTTT.

J is TRBJ1-2 and V is TRBV6-6; the D gene is possibly TRBD1 (5 bases). The length of the CDR3 is 14 residues. From germline, CDR1 is MNHNY and CDR2 SVGAGI (reference sequence). With 0 bases removed from V and 4 bases from J, the gap between germline ends came to 9 bases. CDR3 sequence reads: CASSYSDSSYGYTF. CDR3 DNA: TGTGCCAGCAGTTACTCAGACAGTTCCTATGGCTACACCTTC.

J is TRBJ1-2 and V is TRBV7-8; D is perhaps TRBD1 (6 bases). CDR3 length: 13 residues. The V end lost 1 base, the J end lost 8 bases, and 11 bases lay between the germline ends. Per germline, CDR1 SGHVS and CDR2 FQNEAQ. This CDR3 reads CASSLEGGLGYTF. The CDR3, as DNA: TGTGCCAGCAGCTTAGAGGGGGGCTTGGGCTACACCTTC.

The J gene is TRBJ2-3, the V gene TRBV25-1, with D unresolved. CDR3 size: 13 residues. V lost 2 bases to trimming and J lost 6 bases, with 9 bases between them. CDR1 and CDR2 from the germline V gene are MGHDK and SYGVNS. The CDR3 DNA reads as TGTGCCAGCAGTGAAATCGGTAGGGATACGCAGTATTTT. Its protein is CASSEIGRDTQYF.